One T cell receptor beta chain is described in this entry. This CDR3 has 15 amino acids. Per the germline V gene, CDR1 is SGHDN and CDR2 is FVKESK. V was cut by 1 base and J by 1 base, with 8 bases left in between. Healthy bone marrow donors supplied every sample. These data belong to a study of cytomegalovirus exposure and HLA in healthy donors. PCR used 60 Vbeta primers and 13 Jbeta primers. Profiled with immunoSEQ multiplex PCR; TCRdb holds only in-frame clones, not every one. Here the sample table reports about 72,000 clones. The TCR was taken from a man aged 50 to 60 in good health and CMV-seropositive. The V call is TRBV14, the J call TRBJ1-3; no clear D gene. Sequenced material: PBMCs. The CDR3 nucleotides read TGTGCCAGCAGCCAAGTGAGGGCTTCTGGAAACACCATATATTTT. Translated: CASSQVRASGNTIYF.